A single sample is the source of the 8 T cell receptor beta chains below, sequenced in a study of T cell responses to AZD1222 COVID-19 vaccine. Method: immunoSEQ multiplex PCR; TCRdb's copy keeps in-frame clones and lacks some. The sample lists under 300,000 clones, approximately 93% occurring once. The sample in question was peripheral blood, obtained on day 0 of AZD1222 vaccination. The source of these receptors is an adult in good health.

This clone was seen only once. Within the sample, other DNA sequences also encode this same CDR3. The V gene is TRBV18, the J gene TRBJ1-5; TRBD1 is a possible D gene (6 bases). The V end was cut by 6 bases, the J end by 4 bases, with 10 bases between. The CDR3 totals 13 residues. Germline assignment: CDR1 KGHSH and CDR2 LQKENI. CDR3 protein: CASSPGTNQPQHF. In DNA form, the CDR3 reads TGTGCCAGCTCTCCCGGGACAAATCAGCCCCAGCATTTT.

A single count supports this clone. V gene TRBV7-9 combines with J gene TRBJ2-7, with 9 bases lining up with TRBD2. The CDR3 covers 15 residues. CDR1 is SEHNR and CDR2 is FQNEAQ in the germline V gene (reference sequence). V was clipped by 2 bases and J by 4 bases; unmatched bases: 6. Here the CDR3 reads CASSLPTSGSYEQYF. In DNA form, the CDR3 reads TGTGCCAGCAGCTTACCGACTAGCGGATCATACGAGCAGTACTTC. Full variable domain (remainder filled in from reference TRBV7-9 and TRBJ2-7): DTGVSQNPRHKITKRGQNVTFRCDPISEHNRLYWYRQTLGQGPEFLTYFQNEAQLEKSRLLSDRFSAERPKGSFSTLEIQRTEQGDSAMYLCASSLPTSGSYEQYFGPGTRLTVT.

The chain employs TRBV28 and TRBJ1-2; D is uncertain. Trimming left V 2 bases short and J 5 bases short, with 12 bases between. CDR1 and CDR2 from the germline V gene are MDHEN and SYDVKM. This CDR3 has 14 residues. The CDR3 sequence is CASSLPTGSYGYTF. The CDR3 region has the DNA TGTGCCAGCAGTTTACCGACCGGGAGTTATGGCTACACCTTC.

This clone occurred once. The rearrangement links TRBV18 to TRBJ1-2, with 7 bases matching TRBD1. Per the germline V gene, CDR1 is KGHSH and CDR2 is LQKENI. The CDR3 contains 13 residues. The trim removed 4 bases at V and 4 bases at J, leaving 3 bases unmatched. CDR3 protein: CASSQGAGYGYTF. CDR3 coding DNA: TGTGCCAGCTCACAGGGGGCTGGCTATGGCTACACCTTC. The entire variable domain, with the rest obtained from reference TRBV18 and TRBJ1-2, is as follows: NAGVMQNPRHLVRRRGQEARLRCSPMKGHSHVYWYRQLPEEGLKFMVYLQKENIIDESGMPKERFSAEFPKEGPSILRIQQVVRGDSAAYFCASSQGAGYGYTFGSGTRLTVV.

The chain has TRBV7-3 and TRBJ2-2; D gene uncertain. Trimming took off 4 bases at V and 6 bases at J, with 9 bases between the two ends. The CDR3 is 13 amino acids. Germline V CDR1 and CDR2: SGHTA, FQGTGA. The CDR3 sequence is CASSSTVSGELFF. The CDR3 coding sequence is TGTGCCAGCAGCTCAACGGTCTCCGGGGAGCTGTTTTTT.

V usage is TRBV6-5 and J usage is TRBJ1-2; D remains unclear. V was cut by 3 bases and J by 8 bases, with 13 bases left in between. Looked up from germline, CDR1 is MNHEY and CDR2 is SVGAGI. The CDR3 runs 13 residues. The chain's CDR3 is CASSYEYLGGYTF. Here the CDR3 DNA reads TGTGCCAGCAGTTATGAGTACCTAGGAGGCTACACCTTC.

The chain recombines TRBV28 with TRBJ1-1; D is uncertain. Trimming shortened V by 2 bases and J by 5 bases, and 12 bases separated the two germline ends. The CDR3 has 14 amino acids. Per germline, CDR1 MDHEN and CDR2 SYDVKM. DNA for the CDR3: TGTGCCAGCAGTTTAGACCTAAGTAGAACTGAAGCTTTCTTT. Residues: CASSLDLSRTEAFF. The whole variable domain, filled in from reference TRBV28 and TRBJ1-1, reads DVKVTQSSRYLVKRTGEKVFLECVQDMDHENMFWYRQDPGLGLRLIYFSYDVKMKEKGDIPEGYSVSREKKERFSLILESASTNQTSMYLCASSLDLSRTEAFFGQGTRLTVV.

This chain links TRBV7-2 with TRBJ2-2; D remains unclear. CDR3 size: 14 residues. CDR1 SGHTA and CDR2 FQGNSA come from the germline V gene. V lost 6 bases and J lost 1, with 9 bases in between. In DNA form, the CDR3 reads TGTGCCAGCAGGTTAACCTGGAACACCGGGGAGCTGTTTTTT. Its protein product is CASRLTWNTGELFF.